This entry lists 21 T cell receptor beta chains sequenced from one sample in a study of blood T cells in healthy people across ages. The authors ran a second PCR of roughly 6 to 12 cycles using a sample-barcoded 5' primer and a J-beta primer mix. TCRdb re-derived calls from the 5' RACE reads in MiXCR, one entry per CDR3 protein. The sample records around 1.7 million distinct CDR3 sequences, under 30% being singletons. The sequenced material came from blood. The origin of the receptors is a young woman in good health.

This clonotype was picked up a small number of times. The chain carries TRBV12-3 or TRBV12-4 and TRBJ2-6; 7 bases are shared with TRBD1. CDR3 length: 15 amino acids. With V trimmed by 7 bases and J by 4 bases, 7 bases remained unmatched. The CDR3 nucleotides are TGTGCCAGCACACACAGGGGCGGAGGGGCCAACGTCCTGACTTTC. This sequence encodes CASTHRGGGANVLTF.

For this clonotype: A much larger clone sits a single nucleotide away, making a read error possible. The V and J genes are TRBV4-3 and TRBJ1-2; 8 nucleotides line up with TRBD1. This CDR3 region has 16 residues. Germline V gene sequence: CDR1 LGHNA, CDR2 YSLEER. The CDR3 protein is CASRQDQGAANYGYTF. DNA of the CDR3: TGCGCCAGCCGCCAAGACCAGGGGGCAGCTAACTATGGCTACACCTTC.

As to this clonotype: A much larger clone lies one base from this, so it may be a read error. V is TRBV7-2 and J is TRBJ2-7, with a possible D match to TRBD1 (5 bases). The V gene's germline CDR1 is SGHTA and CDR2 FQGNSA. The CDR3 is made up of 13 amino acids. The CDR3 nucleotides are TGTTCCAGCAGCCGGCGACAGTCCTACGAGCAGTACTTC. Protein sequence: CSSSRRQSYEQYF.

This clonotype was recorded a few times. V usage is TRBV2 and J usage is TRBJ2-5, with 10 bases identical to TRBD2. This CDR3 contains 15 residues. Per the germline V gene, CDR1 is SNHLY and CDR2 is FYNNEI. The V segment lost 3 bases and the J segment 4 bases; nucleotides outside the gene matches: 5. The CDR3 is CASSESSGGGETQYF. CDR3 coding DNA: TGTGCCAGCAGTGAGTCTAGCGGGGGTGGAGAGACCCAGTACTTC. Supplemented by reference TRBV2 and TRBJ2-5, the full variable domain reads EPEVTQTPSHQVTQMGQEVILRCVPISNHLYFYWYRQILGQKVEFLVSFYNNEISEKSEIFDDQFSVERPDGSNFTLKIRSTKLEDSAMYFCASSESSGGGETQYFGPGTRLLVL.

The chain recombines TRBV19 with TRBJ2-7, with 7 bases aligning to TRBD2. In germline, CDR1 is LNHDA, CDR2 SQIVND (reference sequence). CDR3 length: 13 amino acids. V was clipped by 10 bases and J by 3 bases; unmatched bases: 9. The CDR3 loop is CATSRDYVYEQYF. In nucleotides, the CDR3 is TGTGCCACCAGCCGGGACTATGTCTACGAGCAGTACTTC.

The chain joins TRBV20-1 to TRBJ2-1; 8 bases fit TRBD2. CDR1 DFQATT and CDR2 SNEGSKA come from the germline V gene (reference sequence). V trimming: 3 bases; J trimming: 7 bases; junction bases outside the gene matches: 17. The CDR3 covers 17 residues. The CDR3 region has the DNA TGCAGTGCTAGGGAATATCTTGGCGCGGGGGGTGGAAATGAGCAGTTCTTC. Its protein product is CSAREYLGAGGGNEQFF.

At least ten counts were recorded for this clonotype. This chain joins TRBV6-5 and TRBJ1-2; D remains unclear. V gave up 4 bases and J gave up 7 bases, with 16 bases separating them. The CDR3 is 14 amino acids. Germline loops: CDR1 MNHEY, CDR2 SVGAGI. The CDR3 DNA follows: TGTGCCAGCAGTTCGGCGGGGTCCCTGGGTGGCTACACCTTC. This encodes CASSSAGSLGGYTF.

This clonotype was counted a few times. The chain is built from TRBV20-1 and TRBJ2-1; TRBD1 aligns across 9 bases. Unmatched junction bases numbered 5, after V lost 6 bases and J lost 2 bases. CDR1 and CDR2 from the germline V gene are DFQATT and SNEGSKA (reference sequence). The CDR3 length is 14 residues. CDR3 loop: CSAPGQGPYNEQFF. CDR3 DNA: TGCAGTGCACCCGGACAGGGGCCCTACAATGAGCAGTTCTTC.

This clonotype has a handful of counts. At one boundary the junction diverges from the germline segment, which might be a read error. This chain uses TRBV18 with TRBJ1-2; D gene uncertain. The CDR3 has 14 amino acids. Per the germline V gene, CDR1 is KGHSH and CDR2 is LQKENI. CDR3 amino acids: CASSSGRIDYDYTF. The CDR3 DNA reads as TGTGCCAGCTCATCCGGACGGATCGACTATGACTACACCTTC.

The J gene is TRBJ2-1, the V gene TRBV11-3; TRBD2 aligns across 14 bases. V shed 5 bases and J 0 bases; nucleotides not matched to a gene: 15. This CDR3 is built from 21 residues. From germline, CDR1 is SGHNT and CDR2 YENEEA. The chain's CDR3 is CASSIPPGLAGEGVSYNEQFF. The CDR3 DNA reads as TGTGCCAGCAGCATACCTCCGGGACTAGCGGGGGAAGGGGTCTCCTACAATGAGCAGTTCTTC.

On this clonotype itself: A much larger clonotype is one base distant, so this may be a read error. The V and J genes are TRBV10-3 and TRBJ2-5; TRBD2 is a possible D gene (6 bases). The CDR3 is made up of 14 amino acids. V was trimmed by 6 bases and J by 4 bases, leaving 15 bases between them. The germline V gene has CDR1 ENHRY and CDR2 SYGVKD. CDR3 residues: CAISDRGSGETQYF. DNA for the CDR3: TGTGCCATCAGCGACCGGGGGAGTGGAGAGACCCAGTACTTC.

The gene calls are TRBV30 and TRBJ2-1, with D tentatively TRBD1 (6 bases). Germline CDR1 and CDR2: GTSNPN and SVGIG (reference sequence). The CDR3 is 13 amino acids. V lost 1 base to trimming and J lost 6 bases, with 10 bases between them. The CDR3 sequence is CAWSGGQINEQFF. In nucleotides, the CDR3 is TGTGCCTGGAGTGGTGGACAGATCAATGAGCAGTTCTTC.

V gene TRBV12-5 combines with J gene TRBJ2-1; the D gene is possibly TRBD2 (6 bases). Trimming left V 5 bases short and J 10 bases short, with 18 bases between. Germline loops: CDR1 LGHNT, CDR2 FRNRAP. This CDR3 is 14 amino acids long. In nucleotides, the CDR3 is TGTGCTAGTGGTCCGGCCGTGTGGAGGGACGAGCAGTTCTTC. Translated: CASGPAVWRDEQFF.

This clonotype was recorded a few times. The chain carries TRBV12-3 or TRBV12-4 and TRBJ1-2; D gene ambiguous. The CDR3 sequence is 15 residues long. The V gene lost 6 bases and the J gene lost 0 bases, with 14 bases spanning the gap. CDR3 DNA: TGTGCCAGCAGCCCGACGACACGCCCTAACTATGGCTACACCTTC. This encodes CASSPTTRPNYGYTF.

This clonotype showed up just a few times. The genes are TRBV27 and TRBJ2-3; 9 nucleotides agree with TRBD2. Trimming cost V 0 bases and J 2 bases; bases outside gene matches: 6. Germline V CDR1 and CDR2: MNHEY, SMNVEV (reference sequence). This CDR3 contains 17 residues. This CDR3 is CASSLSGRGGFTDTQYF. CDR3 nucleotide sequence: TGTGCCAGCAGTTTATCGGGGCGGGGGGGTTTCACAGATACGCAGTATTTT.

This clonotype was detected a few times. This chain uses TRBV9 with TRBJ1-5; no firm D call. Germline assignment: CDR1 SGDLS and CDR2 YYNGEE. V lost 5 bases to trimming and J lost 3 bases, with 15 bases between them. The CDR3 contains 15 residues. CDR3 residues: CASRSICPLNQPQHF. The CDR3 DNA reads TGTGCCAGCAGGTCCATATGCCCCCTCAATCAGCCCCAGCATTTT.

This chain joins TRBV2 and TRBJ2-1; possibly TRBD1 or TRBD2 for D (5 bases each). CDR3 length: 15 amino acids. The V end lost 4 bases, the J end lost 5 bases, and 15 bases lay between the germline ends. Germline V CDR1 and CDR2: SNHLY, FYNNEI. CDR3 nucleotide sequence: TGTGCCAGCAGTGCACAGGACTGGATAAACAATGAGCAGTTCTTC. The encoded protein is CASSAQDWINNEQFF. The full variable domain, with the rest looked up from reference TRBV2 and TRBJ2-1, is EPEVTQTPSHQVTQMGQEVILRCVPISNHLYFYWYRQILGQKVEFLVSFYNNEISEKSEIFDDQFSVERPDGSNFTLKIRSTKLEDSAMYFCASSAQDWINNEQFFGPGTRLTVL.

Concerning this clonotype itself: A far larger clone lies a single base away; this is likely a read error. V and J are TRBV5-1 and TRBJ2-3; 10 bases are shared with TRBD1. CDR3 length: 14 amino acids. Germline values: CDR1 SGHRS, CDR2 YFSETQ. Trimming cost V 4 bases and J 3 bases; bases outside gene matches: 2. CDR3 region: CASSMGQGTDTQYF. CDR3 coding DNA: TGCGCCAGCAGCATGGGACAGGGGACAGATACGCAGTATTTT.

Regarding this clonotype: This could be a read error, since a much larger clone is one nucleotide away. This chain uses TRBV20-1 with TRBJ2-1; TRBD2 might be the D (5 bases). The CDR3 length is 11 residues. Germline CDR1 and CDR2: DFQATT and SNEGSKA (reference sequence). The CDR3 spells CSTRANNEQFF. The CDR3 DNA is TGCAGTACTAGAGCGAACAATGAGCAGTTCTTC.

This clonotype was counted a few times. In nucleotides, the CDR3 is TGTGCCATCAGTGAGTCGGGGAACACCATATATTTT. The encoded protein is CAISESGNTIYF. The chain is built from TRBV10-3 and TRBJ1-3; no clear D gene. Looked up from germline, CDR1 is ENHRY and CDR2 is SYGVKD. CDR3 length: 12 amino acids. The germline V and J ends were trimmed by 0 bases and 7 bases, with 4 bases remaining between them.

This chain connects TRBV20-1 to TRBJ2-1; 7 bases line up with TRBD2. Per germline, CDR1 DFQATT and CDR2 SNEGSKA (reference sequence). The CDR3 runs to 16 residues. Trimming removed 2 bases from V and 0 bases from J; junction bases left unmatched: 7. In nucleotides, the CDR3 is TGCAGTGCTAGAACCCCTCGCGGGAGCTCCTACAATGAGCAGTTCTTC. Its translation is CSARTPRGSSYNEQFF.